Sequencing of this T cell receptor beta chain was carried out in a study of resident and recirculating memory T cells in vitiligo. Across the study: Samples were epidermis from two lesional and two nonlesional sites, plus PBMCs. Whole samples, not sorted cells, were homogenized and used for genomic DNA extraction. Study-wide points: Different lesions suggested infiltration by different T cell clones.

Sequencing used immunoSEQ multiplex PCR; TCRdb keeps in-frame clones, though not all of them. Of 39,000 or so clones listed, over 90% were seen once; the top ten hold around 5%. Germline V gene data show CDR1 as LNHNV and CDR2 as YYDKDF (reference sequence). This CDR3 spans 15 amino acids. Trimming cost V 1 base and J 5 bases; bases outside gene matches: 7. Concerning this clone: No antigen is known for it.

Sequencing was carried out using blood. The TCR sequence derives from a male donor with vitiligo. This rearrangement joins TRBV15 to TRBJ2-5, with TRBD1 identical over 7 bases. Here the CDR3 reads CATSRGDRVPETQYF. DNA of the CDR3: TGTGCCACCAGCAGAGGCGACAGGGTCCCGGAGACCCAGTACTTC.